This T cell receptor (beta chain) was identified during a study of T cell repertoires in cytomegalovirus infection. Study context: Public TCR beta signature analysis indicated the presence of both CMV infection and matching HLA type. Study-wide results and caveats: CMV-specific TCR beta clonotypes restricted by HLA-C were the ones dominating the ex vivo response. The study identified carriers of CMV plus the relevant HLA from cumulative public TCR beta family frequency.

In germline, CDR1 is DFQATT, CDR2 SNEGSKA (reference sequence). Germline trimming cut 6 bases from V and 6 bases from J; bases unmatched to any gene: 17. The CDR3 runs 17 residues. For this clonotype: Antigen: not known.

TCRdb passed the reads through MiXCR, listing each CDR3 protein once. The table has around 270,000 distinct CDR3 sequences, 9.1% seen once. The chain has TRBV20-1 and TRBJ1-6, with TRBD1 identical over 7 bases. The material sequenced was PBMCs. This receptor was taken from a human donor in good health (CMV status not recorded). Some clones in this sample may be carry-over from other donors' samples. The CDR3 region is CSATLPTTGAFNSPLHF. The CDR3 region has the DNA TGCAGTGCCACCTTACCCACCACAGGGGCCTTTAATTCACCCCTCCACTTT.